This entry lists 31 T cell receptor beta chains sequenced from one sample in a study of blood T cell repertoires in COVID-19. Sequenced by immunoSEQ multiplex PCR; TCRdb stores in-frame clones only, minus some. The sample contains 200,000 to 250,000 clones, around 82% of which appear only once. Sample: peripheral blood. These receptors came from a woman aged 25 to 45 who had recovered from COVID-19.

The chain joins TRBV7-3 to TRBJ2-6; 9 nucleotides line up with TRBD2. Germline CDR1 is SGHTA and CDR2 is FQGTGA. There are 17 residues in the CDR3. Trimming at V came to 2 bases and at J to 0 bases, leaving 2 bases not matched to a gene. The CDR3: CASSLEAGGSGANVLTF. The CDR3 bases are TGTGCCAGCAGCTTAGAAGCGGGAGGCTCTGGGGCCAACGTCCTGACTTTC.

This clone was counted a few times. CDR3 protein: CASSSEQDRGPYF. The CDR3 DNA follows: TGTGCCAGCAGCTCAGAGCAAGACAGGGGTCCGTACTTC. The chain recombines TRBV11-2 with TRBJ2-5, with 8 bases identical to TRBD1. This CDR3 has 13 amino acids. The germline CDR1 and CDR2 sequences are SGHAT and FQNNGV. V lost 4 bases and J lost 13; bases outside the gene matches: 11.

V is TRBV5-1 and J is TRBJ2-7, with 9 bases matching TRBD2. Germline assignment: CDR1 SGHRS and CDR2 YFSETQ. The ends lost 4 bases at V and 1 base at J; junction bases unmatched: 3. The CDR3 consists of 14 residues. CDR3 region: CASSIAGDSYEQYF. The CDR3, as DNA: TGCGCCAGCAGCATAGCGGGAGATTCCTACGAGCAGTACTTC.

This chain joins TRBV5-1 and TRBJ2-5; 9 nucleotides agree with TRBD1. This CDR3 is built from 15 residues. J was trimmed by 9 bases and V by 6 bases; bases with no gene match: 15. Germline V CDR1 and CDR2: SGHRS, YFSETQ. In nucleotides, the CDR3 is TGCGCCAGCACCTCGGGACAGGGCGGATTCGAGTCCCAGTACTTC. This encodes CASTSGQGGFESQYF.

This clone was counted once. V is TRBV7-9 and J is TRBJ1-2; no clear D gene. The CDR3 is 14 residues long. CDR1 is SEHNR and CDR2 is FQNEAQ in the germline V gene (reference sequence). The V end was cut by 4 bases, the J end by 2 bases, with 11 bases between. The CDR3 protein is CASSSLPKNYGYTF. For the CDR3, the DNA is TGTGCCAGCAGCTCCCTTCCTAAGAACTATGGCTACACCTTC.

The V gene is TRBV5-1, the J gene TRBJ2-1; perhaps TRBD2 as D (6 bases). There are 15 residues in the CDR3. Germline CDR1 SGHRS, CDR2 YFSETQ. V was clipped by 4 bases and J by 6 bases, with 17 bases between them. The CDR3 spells CASSQTSNLGNEQFF. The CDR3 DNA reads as TGCGCCAGCAGCCAGACTAGTAATCTCGGCAATGAGCAGTTCTTC.

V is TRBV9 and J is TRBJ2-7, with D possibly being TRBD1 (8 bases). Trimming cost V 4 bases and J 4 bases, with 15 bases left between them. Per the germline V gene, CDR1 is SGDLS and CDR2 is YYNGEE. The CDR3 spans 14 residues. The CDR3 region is CASSPTGGGYEQYF. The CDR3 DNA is TGTGCCAGCAGCCCTACAGGGGGAGGGTACGAGCAGTACTTC.

The CDR3 is CAISESSNSAGELFF. The DNA of the CDR3 is TGTGCCATCAGTGAAAGTAGTAACTCGGCCGGGGAGCTGTTTTTT. J is TRBJ2-2 and V is TRBV10-3; D gene uncertain. The CDR3 length is 15 residues. Germline V gene sequence: CDR1 ENHRY, CDR2 SYGVKD. Trimming stripped 3 bases from V and 6 bases from J, with 14 bases between.

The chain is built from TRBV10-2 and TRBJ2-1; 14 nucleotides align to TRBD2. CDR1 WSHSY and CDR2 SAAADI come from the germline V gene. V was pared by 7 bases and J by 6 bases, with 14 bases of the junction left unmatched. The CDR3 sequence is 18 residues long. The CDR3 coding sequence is TGCGCCAGCATGACGACTAGCGGGAGGGCCCTCAGGAGCAATGAGCAGTTCTTC. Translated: CASMTTSGRALRSNEQFF.

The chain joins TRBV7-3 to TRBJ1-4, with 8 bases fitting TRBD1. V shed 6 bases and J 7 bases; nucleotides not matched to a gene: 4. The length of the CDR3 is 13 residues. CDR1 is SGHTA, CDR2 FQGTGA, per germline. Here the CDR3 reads CASSQTGGEKLFF. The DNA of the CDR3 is TGTGCCAGCAGTCAAACAGGGGGTGAAAAACTGTTTTTT.

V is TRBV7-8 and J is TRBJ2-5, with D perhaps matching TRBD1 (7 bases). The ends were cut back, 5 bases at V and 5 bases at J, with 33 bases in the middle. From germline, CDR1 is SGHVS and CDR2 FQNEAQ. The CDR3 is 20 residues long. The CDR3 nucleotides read TGTGCCAGCAGCCCTATATTTGGGACAGAAGGAGGAGGGTATTCGGAGACCCAGTACTTC. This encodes CASSPIFGTEGGGYSETQYF. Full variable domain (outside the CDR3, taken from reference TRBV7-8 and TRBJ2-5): GAGVSQSPRYKVAKRGQDVALRCDPISGHVSLFWYQQALGQGPEFLTYFQNEAQLDKSGLPSDRFFAERPEGSVSTLKIQRTQQEDSAVYLCASSPIFGTEGGGYSETQYFGPGTRLLVL.

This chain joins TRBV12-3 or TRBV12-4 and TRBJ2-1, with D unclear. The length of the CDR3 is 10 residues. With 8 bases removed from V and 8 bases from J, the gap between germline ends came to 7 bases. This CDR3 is CASGLDEQFF. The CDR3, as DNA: TGTGCCAGCGGCCTGGATGAGCAGTTCTTC.

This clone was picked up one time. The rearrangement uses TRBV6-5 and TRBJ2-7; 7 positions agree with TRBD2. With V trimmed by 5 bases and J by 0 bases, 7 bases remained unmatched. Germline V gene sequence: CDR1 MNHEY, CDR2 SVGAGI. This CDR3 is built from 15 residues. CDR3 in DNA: TGTGCCAGCAGTCCCACTAGCGCAAGCTCCTACGAGCAGTACTTC. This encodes CASSPTSASSYEQYF.

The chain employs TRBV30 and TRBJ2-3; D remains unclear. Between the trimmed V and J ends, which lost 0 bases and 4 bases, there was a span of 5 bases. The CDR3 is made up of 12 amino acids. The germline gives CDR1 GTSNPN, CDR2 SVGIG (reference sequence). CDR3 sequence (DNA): TGTGCCTGGAGTGTGTACTCAGATACGCAGTATTTT. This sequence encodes CAWSVYSDTQYF. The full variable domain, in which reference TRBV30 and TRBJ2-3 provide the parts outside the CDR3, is SQTIHQWPATLVQPVGSPLSLECTVEGTSNPNLYWYRQAAGRGLQLLFYSVGIGQISSEVPQNLSASRPQDRQFILSSKKLLLSDSGFYLCAWSVYSDTQYFGPGTRLTVL.

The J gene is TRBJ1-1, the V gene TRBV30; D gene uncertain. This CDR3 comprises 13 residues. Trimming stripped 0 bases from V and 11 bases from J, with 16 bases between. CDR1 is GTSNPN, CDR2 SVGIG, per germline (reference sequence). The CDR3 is CAWSVQEFTEAFF. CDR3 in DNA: TGTGCCTGGAGTGTGCAGGAATTCACCGAGGCTTTCTTT.

CDR3 sequence reads: CASSLAAQGQYYEQYF. CDR3 nucleotide sequence: TGCGCCAGCAGCCTAGCAGCACAGGGGCAATACTACGAGCAGTACTTC. The V and J genes are TRBV4-1 and TRBJ2-7, with 7 bases that match TRBD1. The CDR3 is 16 amino acids. V shed 4 bases and J 3 bases; nucleotides not matched to a gene: 12. The V gene's germline CDR1 is MGHRA and CDR2 YSYEKL.

CDR3 nucleotide sequence: TGCGCCAGCAGTGAGTCTGGGACAGGAACGGGGAATGAGCAGTTCTTC. Amino acid sequence: CASSESGTGTGNEQFF. The chain carries TRBV10-1 and TRBJ2-1, with TRBD1 identical over 8 bases. J was trimmed by 7 bases and V by 0 bases; bases with no gene match: 8. The CDR3 has 16 amino acids. Germline CDR1 and CDR2: WNHNN and SYGVQD (reference sequence).

CDR3 in amino acids: CASSSRQGDTEAFF. CDR3 nucleotides: TGTGCCAGCAGCTCCCGACAGGGCGACACTGAAGCTTTCTTT. V gene TRBV7-6 combines with J gene TRBJ1-1; 7 positions match TRBD1. The CDR3 spans 14 residues. Germline CDR1 reads SGHVS; CDR2 reads FNYEAQ. The junction had 5 bases not matched to a gene; V was cut back by 4 bases and J by 3 bases.

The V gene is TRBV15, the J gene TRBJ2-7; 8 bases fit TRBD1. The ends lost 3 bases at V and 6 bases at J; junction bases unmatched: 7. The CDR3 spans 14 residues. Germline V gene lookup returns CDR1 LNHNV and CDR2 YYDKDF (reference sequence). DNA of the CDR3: TGTGCCACCAGCAGGGGGGACAGGTCCGGCGAGCAGTACTTC. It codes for CATSRGDRSGEQYF.

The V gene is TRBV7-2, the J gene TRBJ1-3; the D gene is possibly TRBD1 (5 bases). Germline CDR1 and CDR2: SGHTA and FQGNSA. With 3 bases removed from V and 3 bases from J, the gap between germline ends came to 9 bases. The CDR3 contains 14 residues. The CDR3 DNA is TGTGCCAGCAGCTTGGGGGGTTATGGAAACACCATATATTTT. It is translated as CASSLGGYGNTIYF.

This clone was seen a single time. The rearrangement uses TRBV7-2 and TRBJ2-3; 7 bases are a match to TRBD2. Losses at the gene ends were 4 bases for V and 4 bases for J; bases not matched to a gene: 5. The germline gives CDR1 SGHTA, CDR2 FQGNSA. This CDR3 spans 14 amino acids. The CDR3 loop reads CASSSGLGPDTQYF. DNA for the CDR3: TGTGCCAGCAGCTCCGGACTAGGGCCAGATACGCAGTATTTT. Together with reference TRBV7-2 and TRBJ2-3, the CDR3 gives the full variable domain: GAGVSQSPSNKVTEKGKDVELRCDPISGHTALYWYRQSLGQGLEFLIYFQGNSAPDKSGLPSDRFSAERTGGSVSTLTIQRTQQEDSAVYLCASSSGLGPDTQYFGPGTRLTVL.

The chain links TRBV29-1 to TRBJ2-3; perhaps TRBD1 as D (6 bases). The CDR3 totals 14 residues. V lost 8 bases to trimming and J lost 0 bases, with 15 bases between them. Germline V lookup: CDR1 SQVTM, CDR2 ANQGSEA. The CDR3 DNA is TGCAGCACCAATGACAGGAGTAGCACAGATACGCAGTATTTT. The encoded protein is CSTNDRSSTDTQYF.

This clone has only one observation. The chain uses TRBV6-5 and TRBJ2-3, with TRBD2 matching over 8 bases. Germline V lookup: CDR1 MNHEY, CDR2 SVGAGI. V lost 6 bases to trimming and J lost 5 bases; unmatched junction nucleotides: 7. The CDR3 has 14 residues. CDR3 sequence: CASSTGTRKDTQYF. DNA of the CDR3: TGTGCCAGCAGCACCGGGACTAGAAAAGATACGCAGTATTTT.

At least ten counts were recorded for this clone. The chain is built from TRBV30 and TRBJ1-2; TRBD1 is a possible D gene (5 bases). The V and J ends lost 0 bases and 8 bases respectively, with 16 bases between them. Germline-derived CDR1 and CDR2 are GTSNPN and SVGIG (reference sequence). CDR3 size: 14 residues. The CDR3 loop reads CAWSVHVAGHGYTF. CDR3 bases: TGTGCCTGGAGTGTACACGTCGCAGGGCACGGCTACACCTTC.

CDR3 DNA: TGTGCTAGTGGTTTGGTACAGGGAATTTCCACCAATGAGCAGTTCTTC. Protein product: CASGLVQGISTNEQFF. V and J are TRBV12-5 and TRBJ2-1; weak D call: TRBD1 (6 bases). There are 16 residues in the CDR3. The V gene lost 0 bases and the J gene lost 6 bases, with 15 bases spanning the gap. CDR1 and CDR2 from the germline V gene are LGHNT and FRNRAP.

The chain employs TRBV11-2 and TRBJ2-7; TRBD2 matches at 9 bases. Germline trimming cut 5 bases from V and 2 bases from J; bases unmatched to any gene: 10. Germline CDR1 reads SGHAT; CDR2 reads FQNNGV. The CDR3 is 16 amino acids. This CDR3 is CASSQPTSGPTYEQYF. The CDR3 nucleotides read TGTGCCAGCAGCCAACCTACTAGCGGGCCGACCTACGAGCAGTACTTC.

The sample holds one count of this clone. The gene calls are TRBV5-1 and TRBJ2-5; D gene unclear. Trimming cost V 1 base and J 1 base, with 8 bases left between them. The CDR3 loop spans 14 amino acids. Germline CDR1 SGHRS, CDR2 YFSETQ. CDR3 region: CASSLMNIQETQYF. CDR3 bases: TGCGCCAGCAGCTTGATGAACATCCAAGAGACCCAGTACTTC.

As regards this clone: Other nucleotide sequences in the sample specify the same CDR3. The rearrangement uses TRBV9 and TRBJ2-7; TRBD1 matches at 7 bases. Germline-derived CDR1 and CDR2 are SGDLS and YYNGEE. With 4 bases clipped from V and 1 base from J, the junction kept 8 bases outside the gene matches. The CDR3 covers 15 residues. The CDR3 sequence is CASSTRTGGSYEQYF. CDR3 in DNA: TGTGCCAGCAGCACCCGGACAGGCGGGTCCTACGAGCAGTACTTC.

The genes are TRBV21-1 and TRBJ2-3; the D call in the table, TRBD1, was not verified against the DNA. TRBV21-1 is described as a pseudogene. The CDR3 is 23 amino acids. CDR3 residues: CASSKVTGTLLHSCRILTDTQYF. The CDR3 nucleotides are TGTGCCAGCAGCAAAGTTACAGGAACCTTACTTCATTCATGTCGGATACTCACAGATACGCAGTATTTT.

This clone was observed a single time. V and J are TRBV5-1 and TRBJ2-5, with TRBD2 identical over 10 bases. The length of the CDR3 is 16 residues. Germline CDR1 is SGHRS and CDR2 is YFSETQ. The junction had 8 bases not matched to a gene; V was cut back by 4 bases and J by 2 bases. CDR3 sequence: CASSLGLARQQETQYF. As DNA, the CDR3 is TGCGCCAGCAGCCTGGGACTAGCGAGACAACAAGAGACCCAGTACTTC.

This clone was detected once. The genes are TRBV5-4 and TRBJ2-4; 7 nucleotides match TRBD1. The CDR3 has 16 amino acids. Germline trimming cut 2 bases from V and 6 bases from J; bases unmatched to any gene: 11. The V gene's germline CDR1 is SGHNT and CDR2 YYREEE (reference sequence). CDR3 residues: CASSFPSSPGGNIQYF. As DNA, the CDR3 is TGTGCCAGCAGCTTCCCGTCCAGCCCAGGGGGAAACATTCAGTACTTC.